Detailed here is one T cell receptor beta chain. The CDR3 is 13 residues long. V was shortened by 1 base and J by 7 bases, with 11 bases between the two germline ends. The V gene's germline CDR1 is SGHVS and CDR2 FQNEAQ. This sample stems from a study of shared T cell receptors in the human thymus. Produced via immunoSEQ multiplex PCR; TCRdb's table is partial and in-frame only. The sample yields hundreds of thousands of clones, roughly 86% seen once. The sample was also reused in another study, on human thymus T cells. This second study says: The study used thymus tissue resected during corrective heart surgery. Gene usage (both V and J) appeared biased in thymic and blood repertoires. Related work found strong thymic repertoire overlap between unrelated individuals.

The sequenced sample consisted of thymocytes. V gene TRBV7-8 combines with J gene TRBJ2-7; a possible D gene is TRBD2 (6 bases). The sequence was obtained from a boy in the first two years of life with a congenital heart defect. The CDR3 region has the DNA TGTGCCAGCAGCTTAGAGACGGGGGTAGAGCAGTACTTC. It codes for CASSLETGVEQYF. The variable domain in full, with the rest retrieved from reference TRBV7-8 and TRBJ2-7, is GAGVSQSPRYKVAKRGQDVALRCDPISGHVSLFWYQQALGQGPEFLTYFQNEAQLDKSGLPSDRFFAERPEGSVSTLKIQRTQQEDSAVYLCASSLETGVEQYFGPGTRLTVT.